This is a list of T cell receptor beta chains from one sample in a study of blood T cell repertoires in COVID-19. The data were produced by immunoSEQ multiplex PCR, yet TCRdb's version contains in-frame clones alone and is incomplete. The table records about 200,000 clones, roughly 84% of them present only once. The sample was peripheral blood. The origin of the receptors is a person aged 65 to 85 with COVID-19, enrolled during active disease. CDR3s include the opening cysteine and the closing phenylalanine or tryptophan. A D gene is named only where the DNA matches it firmly. Not all rows give a size; the values are once, few, many and, for expanded clones, a class.

abundance	d_gene	v_gene	j_gene	CDR3aa	CDR3nt
few	NA	TRBV11-2	TRBJ1-6	CASSLDGLYNSPLHF	TGTGCCAGCAGCCTAGATGGACTTTATAATTCACCCCTCCACTTT
NA	NA	TRBV5-1	TRBJ1-2	CASSNGLSNYGYTF	TGCGCCAGCAGCAACGGACTTTCTAACTATGGCTACACCTTC
NA	NA	TRBV15	TRBJ1-5	CATSREAGFQPQHF	TGTGCCACCAGCAGAGAAGCAGGGTTCCAGCCCCAGCATTTT
NA	TRBD1	TRBV4-1	TRBJ2-2	CASSIAGTGVLAAELFF	TGCGCCAGCAGCATTGCCGGGACAGGGGTTCTGGCGGCGGAGCTGTTTTTT
NA	TRBD2	TRBV19	TRBJ2-3	CASSPVAGPAADTQYF	TGTGCCAGTAGTCCGGTAGCGGGCCCCGCCGCAGATACGCAGTATTTT
NA	NA	TRBV5-4	TRBJ1-4	CASSLAGVVGSEKLFF	TGTGCCAGCAGCTTGGCCGGGGTTGTAGGATCTGAAAAACTGTTTTTT
NA	NA	TRBV29-1	TRBJ2-7	CSVEFPSSYEQYF	TGCAGCGTTGAATTTCCGAGCTCCTACGAGCAGTACTTC
NA	NA	TRBV19	TRBJ2-3	CASSIGVNTDTQYF	TGTGCCAGTAGTATAGGAGTCAACACAGATACGCAGTATTTT
NA	TRBD1	TRBV10-3	TRBJ2-7	CAIRPGQGTYEQYF	TGTGCCATCAGGCCCGGACAGGGAACCTACGAGCAGTACTTC
once	NA	TRBV5-8	TRBJ2-7	CASSLLVGLVNYEQYF	TGTGCCAGCAGCTTACTAGTTGGGCTCGTTAACTACGAGCAGTACTTC
NA	NA	TRBV29-1	TRBJ1-2	CSVPGGPVNGYTF	TGCAGCGTCCCCGGAGGCCCCGTTAATGGCTACACCTTC
NA	NA	TRBV29-1	TRBJ2-7	CSATRDSHSLISYEQYF	TGCAGCGCGACCCGGGACTCCCACTCTCTAATCTCCTACGAGCAGTACTTC
NA	NA	TRBV4-3	TRBJ2-4	CASSQRGLGIQYF	TGCGCCAGCAGCCAACGAGGACTGGGCATTCAGTACTTC
NA	TRBD1	TRBV23-1	TRBJ1-2	CASRGTGEYGYTF	TGCGCCAGCAGAGGGACAGGGGAATATGGCTACACCTTC
NA	NA	TRBV4-3	TRBJ2-3	CASSQEGGEPSTDTQYF	TGCGCCAGCAGCCAGGAGGGGGGGGAGCCTAGCACAGATACGCAGTATTTT
few	NA	TRBV27	TRBJ1-5	CASSAGGDRQPQHF	TGTGCCAGCAGTGCGGGGGGGGATCGTCAGCCCCAGCATTTT
NA	NA	TRBV4-3	TRBJ2-6	CASSQESRGQGRVFGANVLTF	TGCGCCAGCAGCCAAGAAAGCCGGGGGCAGGGGAGGGTATTCGGGGCCAACGTCCTGACTTTC
NA	NA	TRBV29-1	TRBJ2-3	CSVLPGTDTQYF	TGCAGCGTTCTTCCAGGCACAGATACGCAGTATTTT
NA	NA	TRBV18	TRBJ1-5	CASSQLSNQPQHF	TGTGCCAGCTCACAGCTTTCCAATCAGCCCCAGCATTTT
once	TRBD1	TRBV7-2	TRBJ1-5	CASRQGRGGNQPQHF	TGTGCCAGCAGACAGGGGCGGGGAGGTAATCAGCCCCAGCATTTT
NA	NA	TRBV9	TRBJ2-1	CASSVAPDPYQDEQFF	TGTGCCAGCAGCGTAGCTCCTGACCCTTACCAGGATGAGCAGTTCTTC
NA	TRBD2	TRBV3-1/TRBV3-2	TRBJ2-1	CASSQVGLDNEQFF	TGTGCCAGCAGCCAAGTCGGACTAGACAATGAGCAGTTCTTC
NA	TRBD1	TRBV28	TRBJ1-4	CASRPSGTVEKLFF	TGTGCCAGCAGGCCATCCGGGACAGTTGAAAAACTGTTTTTT
once	NA	TRBV6-5	TRBJ1-2	CASSWRGTGGYTF	TGTGCCAGCAGTTGGCGGGGGACGGGTGGCTACACCTTC
NA	NA	TRBV5-6	TRBJ2-3	CASSLGQNTDTQYF	TGTGCCAGCAGCCTTGGACAGAACACAGATACGCAGTATTTT
NA	NA	TRBV6-4	TRBJ1-5	CASSGFWGPQSNQPQHF	TGTGCCAGCAGTGGGTTCTGGGGCCCCCAGAGCAATCAGCCCCAGCATTTT